The 32 T cell receptor beta chains in this list originate from one sample, sequenced in a study of Ad26.COV2.S vaccination and SARS-CoV-2 variants (dated by TCRdb to the early 2020s). The library was prepared using the immunoSEQ multiplex PCR assay. TCRdb carries this immuneACCESS record with in-frame sequences only. Its versions omit some clonotypes, under half of them owing to an unresolved V gene in the studies checked, with the rest unexplained. The sample table lists approximately 250,000 clones, 70% to 90% of them with a count of one. Less than 3.5% of the sample goes to the ten largest clones. Explained via the paper, the treatment or condition label denotes: roughly 18 received Ad26.COV2.S at low or high dose, single or two shots; roughly five received placebo; per-sample allocation not given. For vaccine and placebo recipients, the sequenced repertoires came from samples collected on day 63 after the first injection.

The sequences come from peripheral blood, collected in a trial of Ad26.COV2.S vaccine versus placebo. The source of these receptors is a person between 18 and 60 years old who received the Ad26.COV2.S COVID-19 vaccine or a placebo.

The rearrangement links TRBV7-2 to TRBJ1-5, with D tentatively TRBD1 (6 bases). The germline V gene encodes CDR1 SGHTA and CDR2 FQGNSA. The CDR3 length is 15 residues. The V end was cut by 0 bases, the J end by 6 bases, with 12 bases between. The CDR3 coding sequence is TGTGCCAGCAGCTTAGCTGGGGGGCCGGGTCAGCCCCAGCATTTT. Protein: CASSLAGGPGQPQHF.

This chain connects TRBV7-9 to TRBJ2-1; 8 bases line up with TRBD1. The CDR3 contains 15 residues. J gave up 8 bases and V 1 base, and 7 bases lay outside the gene matches. Germline CDR1 is SEHNR and CDR2 is FQNEAQ (reference sequence). The CDR3 sequence: CASSLGTGQVHEQFF. As DNA, the CDR3 is TGTGCCAGCAGCTTAGGGACAGGGCAGGTTCATGAGCAGTTCTTC.

The J gene is TRBJ2-5, the V gene TRBV29-1, with D possibly called TRBD1 or TRBD2 (5 bases each). Germline CDR1 is SQVTM and CDR2 is ANQGSEA. The CDR3 covers 11 residues. Trimming left V 6 bases short and J 2 bases short, with 7 bases between. CDR3 nucleotide sequence: TGCAGCGTGGGGGAGCAAGAGACCCAGTACTTC. Translated, it gives CSVGEQETQYF.

This chain connects TRBV12-1 to TRBJ1-5; TRBD1 is the table's D call and was not checked against the DNA. TRBV12-1 is assigned pseudogene status. This CDR3 spans 19 amino acids. CDR3 region: CASSFPTLTGEYSNQPQHF. CDR3 sequence (DNA): TGTGCCAGCAGCTTTCCCACTTTGACAGGGGAATACAGCAATCAGCCCCAGCATTTT.

This clone occurred once. The CDR3 nucleotides read TGTGCCAGTAGTATCGGGACTAGCGGGAGGGATACGCAGTATTTT. Residues: CASSIGTSGRDTQYF. This rearrangement joins TRBV19 to TRBJ2-3; 15 nucleotides match TRBD2. From germline, CDR1 is LNHDA and CDR2 SQIVND (reference sequence). V shed 3 bases and J 6 bases; nucleotides not matched to a gene: 1. This CDR3 has 15 amino acids.

The chain uses TRBV7-9 and TRBJ1-1; D is uncertain. CDR1 and CDR2 (germline): SEHNR, FQNEAQ (reference sequence). The CDR3 covers 13 residues. The ends were cut back, 6 bases at V and 4 bases at J, with 12 bases in the middle. CDR3 protein: CASSRDGSTEAFF. In DNA, the CDR3 is TGTGCCAGCAGTCGCGACGGGAGCACTGAAGCTTTCTTT.

V gene TRBV4-3 combines with J gene TRBJ2-7, with a weak D call TRBD1 (6 bases). Trimming took off 0 bases at V and 0 bases at J, with 9 bases between the two ends. Germline V CDR1 and CDR2: LGHNA, YSLEER. This CDR3 has 15 amino acids. The CDR3 nucleotides read TGCGCCAGCAGCCAAGAACAGGACAGCTCCTACGAGCAGTACTTC. Encoded protein: CASSQEQDSSYEQYF.

The V call is TRBV5-1, the J call TRBJ2-3; maybe TRBD1 (7 bases). The CDR3 runs 16 residues. Germline CDR1 reads SGHRS; CDR2 reads YFSETQ. V was pared by 3 bases and J by 4 bases, with 18 bases between. The CDR3 is CASSSRGSDRADTQYF. The CDR3 DNA reads TGCGCCAGCAGCTCTCGGGGGTCAGACAGGGCAGATACGCAGTATTTT.

J is TRBJ2-5 and V is TRBV19; 8 positions agree with TRBD2. The CDR3 runs to 17 residues. V was pared by 1 base and J by 2 bases, with 9 bases of the junction left unmatched. Germline CDR1 is LNHDA and CDR2 is SQIVND (reference sequence). The DNA for the CDR3 is TGTGCCAGTAGTATAGGGTCGGGGGGGAGTATTCAAGAGACCCAGTACTTC. Protein sequence: CASSIGSGGSIQETQYF.

The chain links TRBV10-3 to TRBJ1-2; 8 bases line up with TRBD1. The CDR3 totals 13 residues. The germline CDR1 and CDR2 sequences are ENHRY and SYGVKD. Germline trimming cut 9 bases from V and 0 bases from J; bases unmatched to any gene: 3. The CDR3, as DNA: TGTGCCATTCAGGGGGCACCTAACTATGGCTACACCTTC. Protein product: CAIQGAPNYGYTF.

This chain uses TRBV7-2 with TRBJ1-2; 8 bases agree with TRBD1. The junction had 13 bases not matched to a gene; V was cut back by 7 bases and J by 9 bases. The CDR3 length is 14 residues. The germline V gene has CDR1 SGHTA and CDR2 FQGNSA. CDR3 residues: CASTVGQGDISYTF. The CDR3, as DNA: TGTGCCAGCACCGTCGGACAGGGTGACATCAGCTACACCTTC.

This chain uses TRBV6-1 with TRBJ1-4, with no clear D. The germline V and J ends were trimmed by 3 bases and 2 bases, with 4 bases remaining between them. CDR3 length equals 13 residues. The germline gives CDR1 MNHNS, CDR2 SASEGT. The CDR3 region is CASSEQTNEKLFF. The CDR3 DNA sequence: TGTGCCAGCAGTGAGCAGACTAATGAAAAACTGTTTTTT.

Here the CDR3 DNA reads TGTGCCAGCTCATGGGGGAACGCCGAGCAGTTCTTC. Its protein product is CASSWGNAEQFF. This chain links TRBV18 with TRBJ2-1, with D perhaps TRBD1 or TRBD2 (5 bases each). The CDR3 consists of 12 residues. Germline V gene data show CDR1 as KGHSH and CDR2 as LQKENI. The V end lost 5 bases, the J end lost 10 bases, and 12 bases lay between the germline ends.

The chain couples TRBV29-1 to TRBJ2-3; weak D call: TRBD2 (6 bases). V lost 7 bases, J lost 2 bases, and 16 bases lay in between. Germline CDR1 and CDR2: SQVTM and ANQGSEA. The CDR3 covers 14 residues. DNA for the CDR3: TGCAGCGCCAAATGGGGGGAAGTCACAGATACGCAGTATTTT. It encodes CSAKWGEVTDTQYF.

This clone was recorded only once. The chain links TRBV24-1 to TRBJ2-3; 9 nucleotides line up with TRBD1. The CDR3 covers 18 residues. Germline assignment: CDR1 KGHDR and CDR2 SFDVKD. V lost 3 bases, J lost 4 bases, and 13 bases stayed unmatched. In DNA form, the CDR3 reads TGTGCCACCAGTGATCCCTTAGGACAGGGGCCTCACCCAGATACGCAGTATTTT. It is translated as CATSDPLGQGPHPDTQYF.

This clone was recorded only once. The junction differs from germline at one of its ends, possibly a read error. The rearrangement links TRBV25-1 to TRBJ2-7; a possible D gene is TRBD1 (5 bases). The CDR3 consists of 17 residues. CDR1 MGHDK and CDR2 SYGVNS come from the germline V gene. The CDR3 reads CASSETTTQGISYEQYF. In DNA form, the CDR3 reads TGTGCCAGTAGTGAAACTACCACTCAGGGTATCAGCTACGAGCAGTACTTC.

This chain connects TRBV4-2 to TRBJ2-5, with 9 positions matching TRBD2. Germline CDR1 and CDR2: LGHNA and YNFKEQ. Unmatched junction bases numbered 3, after V lost 0 bases and J lost 1 base. The CDR3 extends over 16 amino acids. CDR3 nucleotides: TGTGCCAGCAGCCAAGAGGAGACTAGCGGCCAAGAGACCCAGTACTTC. It encodes CASSQEETSGQETQYF.

The gene calls are TRBV15 and TRBJ1-2; 7 positions match TRBD1. Germline V gene lookup returns CDR1 LNHNV and CDR2 YYDKDF (reference sequence). After removal of 0 bases from V and 8 bases from J, the junction contained 6 bases not matched to a gene. The length of the CDR3 is 14 residues. CDR3 nucleotides: TGTGCCACCAGCAGAGACTTTCAGGGGGGCGGCTACACCTTC. It codes for CATSRDFQGGGYTF.

This clone has at least ten counts. The chain employs TRBV19 and TRBJ1-2; D not certain. Germline V gives CDR1 LNHDA, CDR2 SQIVND (reference sequence). This CDR3 is 16 amino acids long. V dropped 4 bases and J dropped 3 bases, with 18 bases sitting between them. CDR3 protein: CASSTAGRQSYYGYTF. CDR3 coding DNA: TGTGCCAGTAGTACAGCCGGCCGACAAAGCTACTATGGCTACACCTTC.

The CDR3 DNA follows: TGTGCCAGCAGCCACCCAGGGGGCCTTCCTAGGGATACGCAGTATTTT. Residues: CASSHPGGLPRDTQYF. This sequence joins TRBV3-1 (or the pseudogene TRBV3-2) and TRBJ2-3; 8 bases are a match to TRBD1. Germline V lookup: CDR1 LGHDT, CDR2 YNNKEL (reference sequence). The junction had 11 bases not matched to a gene; V was cut back by 3 bases and J by 6 bases. The CDR3 totals 16 residues.

The chain has TRBV3-1 (or the pseudogene TRBV3-2) and TRBJ1-1; no definite D call. The V gene's germline CDR1 is LGHDT and CDR2 YNNKEL (reference sequence). The CDR3 has 12 amino acids. V gave up 8 bases and J gave up 2 bases, with 9 bases separating them. CDR3 nucleotides: TGTGCCAGCGCAGACGGTAACACTGAAGCTTTCTTT. It yields the protein CASADGNTEAFF.

V gene TRBV7-9 combines with J gene TRBJ2-4; 9 bases agree with TRBD1. This CDR3 comprises 14 residues. Germline V gene data show CDR1 as SEHNR and CDR2 as FQNEAQ (reference sequence). The V segment lost 5 bases and the J segment 4 bases; nucleotides outside the gene matches: 3. The CDR3 region has the DNA TGTGCCAGCAGCGCGGACAGGGGTAAAAACATTCAGTACTTC. Protein sequence: CASSADRGKNIQYF.

This sequence joins TRBV7-9 and TRBJ1-6; TRBD1 matches 7 bases. V lost 6 bases and J lost 0; bases outside the gene matches: 11. CDR3 length equals 18 residues. The germline V gene encodes CDR1 SEHNR and CDR2 FQNEAQ (reference sequence). The CDR3 DNA follows: TGTGCCAGCAGTCCCCCCCAACAGGGGAGCTCCTATAATTCACCCCTCCACTTT. This sequence encodes CASSPPQQGSSYNSPLHF.

The rearrangement links TRBV3-1 (or the pseudogene TRBV3-2) to TRBJ2-7; D is unclear. The CDR3 is 17 residues long. Germline V CDR1 and CDR2: LGHDT, YNNKEL (reference sequence). V was trimmed by 0 bases and J by 0 bases, leaving 15 bases between them. In DNA form, the CDR3 reads TGTGCCAGCAGCCAAGATCCAGCGCAAGTGTTCTCCTACGAGCAGTACTTC. It specifies CASSQDPAQVFSYEQYF.

In its sample, this clone was seen once. This rearrangement joins TRBV4-3 to TRBJ2-3; TRBD1 agrees at 9 bases. This CDR3 has 17 residues. V was pared by 2 bases and J by 3 bases, with 9 bases of the junction left unmatched. Germline assignment: CDR1 LGHNA and CDR2 YSLEER. The CDR3 protein is CASSQLGPGQGTDTQYF. The DNA of the CDR3 is TGCGCCAGCAGCCAATTGGGGCCAGGACAGGGGACAGATACGCAGTATTTT.

The gene calls are TRBV3-1 (or the pseudogene TRBV3-2) and TRBJ2-5, with D tentatively TRBD1 (6 bases). In germline, CDR1 is LGHDT, CDR2 YNNKEL (reference sequence). Trimming pared 6 bases from V and 4 bases from J, leaving 12 bases between. The CDR3 spans 13 residues. CDR3 nucleotide sequence: TGTGCCAGCAGACCCGGACAGCCAGAGACCCAGTACTTC. It encodes CASRPGQPETQYF.

V usage is TRBV27 and J usage is TRBJ2-7; 8 positions match TRBD1. V gave up 6 bases and J gave up 3 bases; unmatched junction bases: 10. The CDR3 is 15 amino acids. From germline, CDR1 is MNHEY and CDR2 SMNVEV (reference sequence). The chain's CDR3 is CASRTSTGGIYEQYV. The CDR3 bases are TGTGCCAGCAGAACCTCAACAGGGGGGATCTACGAGCAGTACGTC.

The J gene is TRBJ2-2, the V gene TRBV6-4, with D possibly being TRBD1 or TRBD2 (5 bases each). Per germline, CDR1 MRHNA and CDR2 SNTAGT. The CDR3 sequence is 15 residues long. V lost 0 bases and J 2 bases, leaving 7 bases between the germline ends. In DNA form, the CDR3 reads TGTGCCAGCAGTGACTCTGGGACCAACACCGGGGAGCTGTTTTTT. It codes for CASSDSGTNTGELFF.

In DNA form, the CDR3 reads TGCGCCAGCAGCTGGGGACAGGGGAGTAAGAATTCACCCCTCCACTTT. It translates to CASSWGQGSKNSPLHF. The chain joins TRBV5-1 to TRBJ1-6; 10 bases fit TRBD1. CDR1 and CDR2 from the germline V gene are SGHRS and YFSETQ. V shed 3 bases, J shed 7 bases, and the junction held 7 bases outside the gene matches. This CDR3 spans 16 amino acids.

The chain links TRBV5-1 to TRBJ1-2; no definite D call. From germline, CDR1 is SGHRS and CDR2 YFSETQ. This CDR3 is 15 amino acids long. V was cut by 0 bases and J by 8 bases, with 17 bases left in between. CDR3 coding DNA: TGCGCCAGCAGCTTGGCCGGACCCCTATCGGGGGGCTACACCTTC. It is translated as CASSLAGPLSGGYTF.

The V and J genes are TRBV6-2 or TRBV6-3 and TRBJ1-5; tentatively, D is TRBD1 (5 bases). Germline loops: CDR1 MNHEY, CDR2 SVGEGT. Trimming cost V 6 bases and J 9 bases, with 21 bases left between them. The CDR3 covers 15 residues. The CDR3 here is CASSRTGTPRGPQHF. The CDR3 nucleotides read TGTGCCAGCAGCCGCACCGGGACCCCACGGGGGCCCCAGCATTTT.

This clone has only one observation. This chain joins TRBV13 and TRBJ1-2, with 7 bases matching TRBD1. Germline lookup yields CDR1 PRHDT and CDR2 FYEKMQ (reference sequence). The CDR3 loop spans 17 amino acids. Trimming took 6 bases from V and 4 from J; bases not matched to a gene: 17. CDR3 DNA: TGTGCCAGCAGTCAGACAGGGTGGGGGCCTGGCAGCTATGGCTACACCTTC. It specifies CASSQTGWGPGSYGYTF. The full variable domain, with the rest looked up from reference TRBV13 and TRBJ1-2, is AAGVIQSPRHLIKEKRETATLKCYPIPRHDTVYWYQQGPGQDPQFLISFYEKMQSDKGSIPDRFSAQQFSDYHSELNMSSLELGDSALYFCASSQTGWGPGSYGYTFGSGTRLTVV.